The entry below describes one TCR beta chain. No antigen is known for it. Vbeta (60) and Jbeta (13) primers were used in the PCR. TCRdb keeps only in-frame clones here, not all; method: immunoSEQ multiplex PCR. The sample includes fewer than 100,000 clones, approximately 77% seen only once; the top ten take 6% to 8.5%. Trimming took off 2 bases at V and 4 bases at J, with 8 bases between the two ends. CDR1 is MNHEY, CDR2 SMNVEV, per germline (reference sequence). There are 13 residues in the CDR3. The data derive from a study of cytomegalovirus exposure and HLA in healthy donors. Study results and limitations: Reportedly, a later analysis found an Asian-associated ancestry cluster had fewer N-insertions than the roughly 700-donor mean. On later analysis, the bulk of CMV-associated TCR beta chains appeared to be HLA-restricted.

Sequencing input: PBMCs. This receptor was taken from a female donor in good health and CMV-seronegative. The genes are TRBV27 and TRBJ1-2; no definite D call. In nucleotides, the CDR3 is TGTGCCAGCAGTTTAACGGGGTCCTATGGCTACACCTTC. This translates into CASSLTGSYGYTF.